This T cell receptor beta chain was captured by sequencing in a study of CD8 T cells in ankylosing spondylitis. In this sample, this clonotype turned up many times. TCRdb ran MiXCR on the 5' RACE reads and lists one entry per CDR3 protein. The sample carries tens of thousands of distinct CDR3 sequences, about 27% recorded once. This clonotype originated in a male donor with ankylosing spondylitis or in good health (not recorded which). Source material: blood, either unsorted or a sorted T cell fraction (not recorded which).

The CDR3 DNA reads as TGTGCCAGCAGCGTGTACCCGGGACAGGCCTACGAGCAGTACTTC. Translating gives CASSVYPGQAYEQYF. V and J are TRBV9 and TRBJ2-7, with 8 nucleotides matching TRBD1. V shed 2 bases and J 2 bases; nucleotides not matched to a gene: 6. CDR3 length: 15 residues. Looked up from germline, CDR1 is SGDLS and CDR2 is YYNGEE.